This TCR beta chain appears in the sequencing data of a study of CD8+ T cells in alopecia areata. A few counts support this clone. Trimming took 0 bases from V and 9 from J, leaving 17 bases between them. This CDR3 comprises 15 residues. Germline V gives CDR1 SGHRS, CDR2 YFSETQ. As for treatment: oral pan-JAK inhibitor, 5-10 mg twice daily. The authors extracted RNA and reverse transcribed it into cDNA as the sequencing template. The repertoire was sequenced with immunoSEQ multiplex PCR; TCRdb's copy has only in-frame clones and lacks some. The repertoire holds some 150,000 clones, with about 61% as singletons.

The receptor was derived from a human donor with alopecia areata. The sequenced sample was CD4+ T cells sorted from blood, obtained at roughly week 55, from a patient treated with tofacitinib. The chain is built from TRBV5-1 and TRBJ2-3; unclear D gene. This chain's CDR3 is CASSLGPSPGETQYF. CDR3 sequence (DNA): TGCGCCAGCAGCTTGGGCCCCTCCCCCGGCGAGACGCAGTATTTT.